The clone carrying this T cell receptor (beta chain) was found once. Its antigen is not identified. V was shortened by 6 bases and J by 11 bases, with 28 bases between the two germline ends. The germline gives CDR1 MNHEY, CDR2 SVGEGT. This CDR3 is built from 17 residues. This sample stems from a study of T cell responses to AZD1222 COVID-19 vaccine. Whole-study findings and limits: Seropositive status at baseline applied to only 6 or 7 AZD1222 recipients.

Sequencing used immunoSEQ multiplex PCR; TCRdb keeps in-frame clones, though not all of them. The table lists approximately 140,000 clones, about 92% of them singletons. Sequences were derived from peripheral blood, sampled on day 0 of MenACWY control vaccination. This TCR came from an adult in good health. The chain couples TRBV6-2 or TRBV6-3 to TRBJ1-4; possible D gene TRBD1, 6 bases. The CDR3 loop is CASSPRGGVDGQGKLFF. Written as DNA, the CDR3 is TGTGCCAGCAGCCCCCGGGGGGGGGTCGACGGCCAGGGGAAACTGTTTTTT.